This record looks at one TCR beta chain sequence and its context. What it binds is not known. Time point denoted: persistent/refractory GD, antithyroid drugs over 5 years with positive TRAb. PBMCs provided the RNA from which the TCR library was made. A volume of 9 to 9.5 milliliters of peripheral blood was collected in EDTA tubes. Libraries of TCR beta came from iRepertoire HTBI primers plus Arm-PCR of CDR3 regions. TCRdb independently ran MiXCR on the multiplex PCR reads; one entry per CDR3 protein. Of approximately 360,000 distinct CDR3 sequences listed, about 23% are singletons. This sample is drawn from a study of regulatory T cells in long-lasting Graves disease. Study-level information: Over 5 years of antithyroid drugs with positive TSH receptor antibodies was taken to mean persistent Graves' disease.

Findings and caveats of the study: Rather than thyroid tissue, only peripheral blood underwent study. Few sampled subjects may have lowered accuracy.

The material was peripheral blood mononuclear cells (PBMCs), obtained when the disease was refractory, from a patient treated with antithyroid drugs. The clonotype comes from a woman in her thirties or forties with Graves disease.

The CDR3 is CASSRDRGWYEQYF. The CDR3 region has the DNA TGTGCCAGCAGCCGGGACAGGGGTTGGTACGAGCAGTACTTC. The rearrangement uses TRBV7-9 and TRBJ2-5; 10 nucleotides line up with TRBD1. Gene TRBJ2-7 matches the end of the DNA better, so the J call may be wrong. In germline, CDR1 is SEHNR, CDR2 FQNEAQ (reference sequence). This CDR3 contains 14 residues.